This T cell receptor (beta chain) appears in the sequencing data of a study of cytomegalovirus exposure and HLA in healthy donors. General study results and limits: In vitro testing confirmed a few CMV-associated chains as specific for CMV antigens. There were some public TCRs occurring in many donors, but most TCR sequences were rare. It was likely that a cluster of highly shared sequence variants was a sequencing artifact.

PCR employed 60 Vbeta and 13 Jbeta primers. Only in-frame clones appear in the TCRdb table, and some are missing; sequencing was by immunoSEQ multiplex PCR. The data hold about 180,000 clones, with over 65% observed a single time. As to this clone: As yet, its antigen is unknown.

CDR3 length equals 16 residues. The V end lost 4 bases, the J end lost 6 bases, and 21 bases lay between the germline ends. The germline gives CDR1 SGHDT, CDR2 YYEEEE. Each donor was nominally healthy when sampled (though unrecorded immune exposures were likely). The sequencing sample was made of PBMCs. The clonotype comes from a man in his late teens or twenties in good health and CMV-seronegative. The chain is built from TRBV5-6 and TRBJ2-3; possible D gene TRBD1, 5 bases. CDR3 DNA sequence: TGTGCCAGCAGCCGCCGTGTGTCAGGGTCACAGGATACGCAGTATTTT. It is translated as CASSRRVSGSQDTQYF.